The present T cell receptor (beta chain) was sequenced within a study of blood T cell repertoires in COVID-19. V was cut by 4 bases and J by 5 bases, with 8 bases left in between. The CDR3 covers 12 residues. Germline CDR1 is KGHSH and CDR2 is LQKENI. Using immunoSEQ multiplex PCR, the repertoire was profiled, and TCRdb retains in-frame clones only, with some absent. The sample records fewer than 250,000 clones, about 85% being singletons. Sequencing was performed on peripheral blood. The genes are TRBV18 and TRBJ2-5; D is unresolved. This receptor was identified in a man aged 25 to 40 with acute or convalescent COVID-19. CDR3 amino acids: CASSLSGETQYF. Here the CDR3 DNA reads TGTGCCAGCTCACTGTCCGGGGAGACCCAGTACTTC.